This TCR beta chain was identified during a study of blood T cell repertoires in COVID-19. Sequencing was performed with immunoSEQ multiplex PCR; in TCRdb, only in-frame clones are kept and a portion is missing. Among about 200,000 clones listed, approximately 84% were seen once. V was shortened by 2 bases and J by 8 bases, with 12 bases between the two germline ends. The CDR3 is 13 amino acids. Germline assignment: CDR1 LGHDT and CDR2 YNNKEL (reference sequence). The V gene is TRBV3-1 (or the pseudogene TRBV3-2), the J gene TRBJ1-2; D possibly corresponds to TRBD1 (5 bases). The TCR comes from a man aged 40-49 years who had recovered from COVID-19. The sequenced sample consisted of PBMCs or T cells enriched from blood (not recorded which). The CDR3 bases are TGTGCCAGCAGCCAACAGGGAATTCAAGGCTACACCTTC. Its translation: CASSQQGIQGYTF.